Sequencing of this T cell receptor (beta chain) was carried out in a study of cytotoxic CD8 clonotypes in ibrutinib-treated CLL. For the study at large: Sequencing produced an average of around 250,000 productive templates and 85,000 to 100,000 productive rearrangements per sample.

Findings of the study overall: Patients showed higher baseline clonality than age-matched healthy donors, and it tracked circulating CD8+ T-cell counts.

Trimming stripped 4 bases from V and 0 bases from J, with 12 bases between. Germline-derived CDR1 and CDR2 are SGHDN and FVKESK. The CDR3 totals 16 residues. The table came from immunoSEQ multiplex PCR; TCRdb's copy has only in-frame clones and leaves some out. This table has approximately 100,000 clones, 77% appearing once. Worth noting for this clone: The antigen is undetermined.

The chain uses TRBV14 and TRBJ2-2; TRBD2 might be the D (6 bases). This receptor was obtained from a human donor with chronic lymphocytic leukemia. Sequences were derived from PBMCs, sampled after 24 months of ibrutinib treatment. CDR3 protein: CASSLRGIANTGELFF. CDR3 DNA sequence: TGTGCCAGCAGCCTTCGCGGGATCGCGAACACCGGGGAGCTGTTTTTT.